The TCR beta chain under discussion was sequenced for a study of CD8 T cells in Susac syndrome. When the RNA was reverse transcribed, random hexamers were used with an input of about 0.5 to 1 ug. Amplification of TCR beta CDR3 across 54 Vbeta and 13 Jbeta was performed with immunoSEQ multiplex PCR. TCRdb reprocessed the immunoSEQ multiplex PCR reads with MiXCR, giving one entry per CDR3 protein. The sample has about 120,000 distinct CDR3 sequences; just under 95% are singletons. The length of the CDR3 is 12 residues. Germline loops: CDR1 SGDLS, CDR2 YYNGEE. The germline V and J ends were trimmed by 0 bases and 8 bases, with 5 bases remaining between them. TEMRA cells were enriched by FACS, while CD8+ and CD4+ T cells were obtained through a negative isolation that was performed magnetically.

This TCR was recovered from a human donor in good health. The sample taken for sequencing was CD8+ T cells from PBMCs. This chain uses TRBV9 with TRBJ2-2, with D unresolved. The CDR3 here is CASSVAGGELFF. The CDR3 DNA reads as TGTGCCAGCAGCGTAGCGGGTGGGGAGCTGTTTTTT.